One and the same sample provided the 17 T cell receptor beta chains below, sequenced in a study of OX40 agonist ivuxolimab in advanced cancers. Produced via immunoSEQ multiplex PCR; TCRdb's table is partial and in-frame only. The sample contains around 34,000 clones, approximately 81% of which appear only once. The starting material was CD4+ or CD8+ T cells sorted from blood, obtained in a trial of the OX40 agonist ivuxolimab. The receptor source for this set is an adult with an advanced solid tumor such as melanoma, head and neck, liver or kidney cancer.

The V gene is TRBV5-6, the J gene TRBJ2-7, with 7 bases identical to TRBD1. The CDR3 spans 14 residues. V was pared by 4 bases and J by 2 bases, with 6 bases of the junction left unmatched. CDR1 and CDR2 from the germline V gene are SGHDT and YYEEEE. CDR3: CASSGLTGTYEQYF. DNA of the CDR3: TGTGCCAGCAGCGGGCTGACAGGGACCTACGAGCAGTACTTC. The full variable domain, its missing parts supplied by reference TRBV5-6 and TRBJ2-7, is DAGVTQSPTHLIKTRGQQVTLRCSPKSGHDTVSWYQQALGQGPQFIFQYYEEEERQRGNFPDRFSGHQFPNYSSELNVNALLLGDSALYLCASSGLTGTYEQYFGPGTRLTVT.

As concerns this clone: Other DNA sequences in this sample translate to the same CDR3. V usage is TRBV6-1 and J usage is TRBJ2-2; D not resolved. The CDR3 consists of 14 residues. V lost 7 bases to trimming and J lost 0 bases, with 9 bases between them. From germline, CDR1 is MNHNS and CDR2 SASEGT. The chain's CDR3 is CASTGTANTGELFF. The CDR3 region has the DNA TGTGCCAGCACTGGAACAGCGAACACCGGGGAGCTGTTTTTT.

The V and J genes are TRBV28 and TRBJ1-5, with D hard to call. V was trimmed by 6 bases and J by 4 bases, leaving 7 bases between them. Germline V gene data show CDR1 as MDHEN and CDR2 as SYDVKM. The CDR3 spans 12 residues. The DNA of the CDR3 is TGTGCCAGCAGGCCTCCGAATCAGCCCCAGCATTTT. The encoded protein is CASRPPNQPQHF.

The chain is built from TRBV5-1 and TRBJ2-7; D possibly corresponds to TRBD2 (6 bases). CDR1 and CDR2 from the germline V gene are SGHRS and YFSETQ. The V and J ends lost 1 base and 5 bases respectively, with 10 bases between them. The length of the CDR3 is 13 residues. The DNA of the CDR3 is TGCGCCAGCAGCTTGTCGGACTATAACGAGCAGTACTTC. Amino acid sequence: CASSLSDYNEQYF.

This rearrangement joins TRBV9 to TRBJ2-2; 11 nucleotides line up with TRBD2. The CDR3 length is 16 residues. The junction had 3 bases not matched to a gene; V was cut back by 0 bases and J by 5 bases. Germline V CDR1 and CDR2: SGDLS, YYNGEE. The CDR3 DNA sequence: TGTGCCAGCAGCGTAGGGCCTAGCGGGAGGACCGGGGAGCTGTTTTTT. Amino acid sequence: CASSVGPSGRTGELFF.

The CDR3 loop reads CASSSTGGTYEQYF. CDR3 coding DNA: TGTGCCAGCAGTTCTACAGGGGGGACCTACGAGCAGTACTTC. This chain connects TRBV6-5 to TRBJ2-7, with 8 bases matching TRBD1. Looked up from germline, CDR1 is MNHEY and CDR2 is SVGAGI. The V and J ends lost 4 bases and 2 bases, in that order; junction bases with no gene match: 4. The CDR3 totals 14 residues.

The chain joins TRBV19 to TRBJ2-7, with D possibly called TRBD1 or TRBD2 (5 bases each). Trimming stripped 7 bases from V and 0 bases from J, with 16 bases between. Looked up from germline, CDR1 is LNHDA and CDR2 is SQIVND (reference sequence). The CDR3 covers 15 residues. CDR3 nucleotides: TGTGCCAGTACCCCCCGGTCGGGGCTCTCCTACGAGCAGTACTTC. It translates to CASTPRSGLSYEQYF.

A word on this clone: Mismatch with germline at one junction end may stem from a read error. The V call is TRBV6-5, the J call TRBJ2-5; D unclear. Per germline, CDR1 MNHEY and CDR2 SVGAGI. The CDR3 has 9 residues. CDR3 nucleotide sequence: TGTGCCAGCATGCTGAGATATAACTTC. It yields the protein CASMLRYNF.

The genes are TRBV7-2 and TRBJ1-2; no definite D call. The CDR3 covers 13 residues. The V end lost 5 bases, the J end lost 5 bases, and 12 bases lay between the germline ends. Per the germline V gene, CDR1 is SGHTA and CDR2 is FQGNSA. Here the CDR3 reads CASSPPGSYGYTF. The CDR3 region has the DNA TGTGCCAGCAGCCCCCCGGGAAGTTATGGCTACACCTTC.

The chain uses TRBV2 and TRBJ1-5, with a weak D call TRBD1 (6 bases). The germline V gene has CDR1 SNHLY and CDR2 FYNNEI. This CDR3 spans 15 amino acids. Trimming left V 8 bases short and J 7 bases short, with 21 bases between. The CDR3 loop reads CASSLRGGGGQPQHF. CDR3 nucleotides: TGTGCCAGCTCCCTGAGGGGCGGGGGGGGCCAGCCCCAGCATTTT.

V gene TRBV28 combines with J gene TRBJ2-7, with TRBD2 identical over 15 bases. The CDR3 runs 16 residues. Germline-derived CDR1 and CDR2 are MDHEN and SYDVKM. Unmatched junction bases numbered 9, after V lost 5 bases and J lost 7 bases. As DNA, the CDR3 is TGTGCCAGCAGTCTTTGGACTAGCGGGAGGGAGGAGGAGCAGTACTTC. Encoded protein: CASSLWTSGREEEQYF.

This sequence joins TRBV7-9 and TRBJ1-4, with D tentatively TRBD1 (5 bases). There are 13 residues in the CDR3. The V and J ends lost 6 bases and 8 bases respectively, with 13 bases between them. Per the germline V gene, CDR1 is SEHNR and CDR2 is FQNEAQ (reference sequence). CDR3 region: CASRQDSDEKLFF. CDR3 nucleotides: TGTGCCAGCAGACAGGACTCAGACGAAAAACTGTTTTTT.

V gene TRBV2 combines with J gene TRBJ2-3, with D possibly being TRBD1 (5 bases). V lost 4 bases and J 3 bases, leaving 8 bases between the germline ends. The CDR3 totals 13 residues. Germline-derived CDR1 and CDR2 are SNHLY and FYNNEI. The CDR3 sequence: CASSVQGTDTQYF. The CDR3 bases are TGTGCCAGCAGTGTCCAGGGAACAGATACGCAGTATTTT.

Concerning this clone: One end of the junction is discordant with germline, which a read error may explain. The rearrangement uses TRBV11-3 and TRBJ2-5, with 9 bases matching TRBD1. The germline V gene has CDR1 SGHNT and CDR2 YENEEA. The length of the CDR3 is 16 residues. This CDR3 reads CASNLASGQGGETQYF. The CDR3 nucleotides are TGTGCCAGCAACTTAGCATCGGGACAGGGAGGGGAGACCCAGTACTTC.

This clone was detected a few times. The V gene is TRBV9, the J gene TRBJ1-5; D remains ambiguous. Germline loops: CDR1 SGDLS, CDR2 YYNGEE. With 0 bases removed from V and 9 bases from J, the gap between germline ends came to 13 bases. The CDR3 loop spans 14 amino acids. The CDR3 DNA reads TGTGCCAGCAGCGTAGGAGACCGGCTTGGGCCCCAGCATTTT. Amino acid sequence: CASSVGDRLGPQHF.

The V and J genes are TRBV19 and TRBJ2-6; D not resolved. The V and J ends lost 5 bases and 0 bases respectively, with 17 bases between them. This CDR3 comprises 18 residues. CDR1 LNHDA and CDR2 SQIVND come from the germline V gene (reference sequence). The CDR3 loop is CASSPLQSAASGANVLTF. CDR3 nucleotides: TGTGCCAGTAGTCCTCTACAGTCGGCAGCCTCTGGGGCCAACGTCCTGACTTTC.

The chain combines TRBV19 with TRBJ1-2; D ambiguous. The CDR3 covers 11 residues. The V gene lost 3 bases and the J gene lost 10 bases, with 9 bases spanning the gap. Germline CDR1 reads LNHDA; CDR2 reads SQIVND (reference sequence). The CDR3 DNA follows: TGTGCCAGTAGTATTTGGGGAGTCTACACCTTC. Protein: CASSIWGVYTF. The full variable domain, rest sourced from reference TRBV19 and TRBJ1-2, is DGGITQSPKYLFRKEGQNVTLSCEQNLNHDAMYWYRQDPGQGLRLIYYSQIVNDFQKGDIAEGYSVSREKKESFPLTVTSAQKNPTAFYLCASSIWGVYTFGSGTRLTVV.